The clone carrying this T cell receptor (beta chain) occurred many times. RNA transcripts yielded amplified TCR beta CDR3 regions. The HTBI primer set served for first-round RT-PCR of the TCR CDR3. Each CDR3 protein gets one entry after TCRdb re-called the multiplex PCR reads with MiXCR. The profile shows approximately 590,000 distinct CDR3 sequences, 46% of them singletons. Germline V gives CDR1 KGHDR, CDR2 SFDVKD. V gave up 5 bases and J gave up 7 bases, with 10 bases separating them. The length of the CDR3 is 12 residues. These data are taken from a study of T cells in Graves' hyperthyroidism and ophthalmopathy.

The genes are TRBV24-1 and TRBJ1-2, with D maybe TRBD1 (5 bases). The sequenced material came from peripheral blood or thyroid tissue (not recorded which). The TCR originated in a woman aged 18-29 years with Graves' hyperthyroidism. The CDR3 DNA is TGTGCCACCAGTGTTCCGGGGGGTGGCTACACCTTC. This codes for CATSVPGGGYTF.